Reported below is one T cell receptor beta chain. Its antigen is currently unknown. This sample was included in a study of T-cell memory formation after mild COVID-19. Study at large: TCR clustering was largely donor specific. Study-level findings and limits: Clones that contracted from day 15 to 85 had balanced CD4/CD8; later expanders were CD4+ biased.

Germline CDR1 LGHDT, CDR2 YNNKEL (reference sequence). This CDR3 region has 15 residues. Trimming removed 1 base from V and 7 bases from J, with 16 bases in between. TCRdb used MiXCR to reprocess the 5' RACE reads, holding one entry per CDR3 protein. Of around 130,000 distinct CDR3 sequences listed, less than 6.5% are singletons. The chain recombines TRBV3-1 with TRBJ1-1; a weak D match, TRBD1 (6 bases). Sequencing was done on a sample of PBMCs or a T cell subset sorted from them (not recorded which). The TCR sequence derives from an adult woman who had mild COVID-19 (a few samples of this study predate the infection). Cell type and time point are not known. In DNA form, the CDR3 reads TGTGCCAGCAGCCAAGGGGTACGAGGGGGTAGTGAAGCTTTCTTT. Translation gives CASSQGVRGGSEAFF.